The T cell receptor (beta chain) under discussion was sequenced for a study of T cell responses to AZD1222 COVID-19 vaccine. Measured with immunoSEQ multiplex PCR; TCRdb has only the in-frame clones, and not every one. The data hold about 120,000 clones, with roughly nine tenths observed a single time. Points from the study as a whole: CD4 TCRs linked to vaccination spanned spike, dominating at 160-218 and 743-854. Close to half of spike-specific TCRs reportedly recognize unmutated variant regions. There were mostly white British donors and more females than males, and clonal diversity was possibly underestimated.

Per the germline V gene, CDR1 is MNHEY and CDR2 is SMNVEV (reference sequence). After removal of 4 bases from V and 0 bases from J, the junction contained 8 bases not matched to a gene. The CDR3 length is 18 residues. In regard to this clone: Its antigen is as yet unknown.

This sequence joins TRBV27 and TRBJ2-3; 12 bases match TRBD2. The sample was peripheral blood, taken 28 days after the second AZD1222 dose. The TCR comes from an adult who received the AZD1222 COVID-19 vaccine. In nucleotides, the CDR3 is TGTGCCAGCAGTTCCTCACTAGCGGGGGGATCTAGCACAGATACGCAGTATTTT. It is translated as CASSSSLAGGSSTDTQYF.